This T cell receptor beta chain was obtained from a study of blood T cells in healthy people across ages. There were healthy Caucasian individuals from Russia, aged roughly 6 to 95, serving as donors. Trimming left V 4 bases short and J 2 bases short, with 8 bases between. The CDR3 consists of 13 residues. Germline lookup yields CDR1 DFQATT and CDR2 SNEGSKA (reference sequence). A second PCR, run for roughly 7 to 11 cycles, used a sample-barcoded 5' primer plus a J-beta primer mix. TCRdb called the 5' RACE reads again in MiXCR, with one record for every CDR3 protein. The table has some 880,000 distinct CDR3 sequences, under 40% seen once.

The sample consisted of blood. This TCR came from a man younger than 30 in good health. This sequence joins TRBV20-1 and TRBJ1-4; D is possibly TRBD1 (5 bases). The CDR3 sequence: CSATGSTNEKLFF. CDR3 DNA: TGCAGTGCTACAGGGAGCACTAATGAAAAACTGTTTTTT.